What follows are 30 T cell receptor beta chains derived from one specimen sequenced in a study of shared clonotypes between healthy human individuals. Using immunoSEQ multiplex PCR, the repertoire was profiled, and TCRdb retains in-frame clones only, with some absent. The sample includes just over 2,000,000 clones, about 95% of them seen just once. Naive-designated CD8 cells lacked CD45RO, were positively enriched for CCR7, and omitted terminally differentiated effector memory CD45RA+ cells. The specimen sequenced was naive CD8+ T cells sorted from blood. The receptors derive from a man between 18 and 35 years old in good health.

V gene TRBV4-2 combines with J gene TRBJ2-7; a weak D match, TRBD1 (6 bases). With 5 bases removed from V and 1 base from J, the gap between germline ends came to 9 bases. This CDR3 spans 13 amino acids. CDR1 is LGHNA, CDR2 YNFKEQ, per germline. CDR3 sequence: CASSYRVSYEQYF. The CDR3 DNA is TGTGCCAGCAGCTACAGGGTTTCCTACGAGCAGTACTTC.

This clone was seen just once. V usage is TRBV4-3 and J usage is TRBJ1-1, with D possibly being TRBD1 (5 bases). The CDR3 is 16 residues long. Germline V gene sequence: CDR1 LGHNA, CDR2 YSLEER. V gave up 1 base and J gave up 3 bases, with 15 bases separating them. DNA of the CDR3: TGCGCCAGCAGCCAAGGTGGCAGGGACTCGTACACTGAAGCTTTCTTT. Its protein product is CASSQGGRDSYTEAFF.

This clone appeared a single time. The DNA for the CDR3 is TGTGCCAGCAGCTTAGACGCAGGGGACAGCTACGAGCAGTACTTC. Amino acids: CASSLDAGDSYEQYF. The chain is built from TRBV7-6 and TRBJ2-7; 7 bases are a match to TRBD1. CDR3 size: 15 residues. Germline V CDR1 and CDR2: SGHVS, FNYEAQ. J gave up 3 bases and V 1 base, and 6 bases lay outside the gene matches.

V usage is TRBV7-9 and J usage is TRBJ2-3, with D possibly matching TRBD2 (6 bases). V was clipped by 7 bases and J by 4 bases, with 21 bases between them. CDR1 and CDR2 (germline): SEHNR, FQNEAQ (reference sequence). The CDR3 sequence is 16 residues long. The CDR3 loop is CASNSGARTIADTQYF. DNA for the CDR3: TGTGCCAGCAACAGTGGGGCCAGGACTATCGCAGATACGCAGTATTTT.

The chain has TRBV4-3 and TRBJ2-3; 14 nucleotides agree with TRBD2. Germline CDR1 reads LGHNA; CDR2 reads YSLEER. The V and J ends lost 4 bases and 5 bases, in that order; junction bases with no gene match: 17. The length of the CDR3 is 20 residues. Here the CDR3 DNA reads TGCGCCAGCAGCCCCGAACCGACTAGCGGGAGGGCCTATGTTTTAGATACGCAGTATTTT. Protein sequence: CASSPEPTSGRAYVLDTQYF.

The CDR3 is CASSLGGTSLDEQYF. CDR3 nucleotides: TGTGCCAGCAGTTTAGGTGGGACTAGTCTTGACGAGCAGTACTTC. The V call is TRBV27, the J call TRBJ2-7, with 8 positions matching TRBD2. Germline assignment: CDR1 MNHEY and CDR2 SMNVEV (reference sequence). With 2 bases clipped from V and 5 bases from J, the junction kept 8 bases outside the gene matches. The CDR3 contains 15 residues.

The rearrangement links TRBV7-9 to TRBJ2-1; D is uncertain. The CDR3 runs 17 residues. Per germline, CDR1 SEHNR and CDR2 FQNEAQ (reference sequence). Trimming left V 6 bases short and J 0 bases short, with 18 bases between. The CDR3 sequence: CASRASLAESSYNEQFF. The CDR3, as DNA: TGTGCCAGCAGGGCCTCCCTCGCAGAGAGCTCCTACAATGAGCAGTTCTTC. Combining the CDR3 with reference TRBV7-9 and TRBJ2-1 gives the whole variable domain DTGVSQNPRHKITKRGQNVTFRCDPISEHNRLYWYRQTLGQGPEFLTYFQNEAQLEKSRLLSDRFSAERPKGSFSTLEIQRTEQGDSAMYLCASRASLAESSYNEQFFGPGTRLTVL.

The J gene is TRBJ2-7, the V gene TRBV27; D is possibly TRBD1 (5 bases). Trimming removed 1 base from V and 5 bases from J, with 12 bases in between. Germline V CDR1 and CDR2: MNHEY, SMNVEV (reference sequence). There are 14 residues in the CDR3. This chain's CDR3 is CASSLWQGLNEQYF. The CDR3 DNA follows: TGTGCCAGCAGTTTATGGCAGGGTTTGAACGAGCAGTACTTC.

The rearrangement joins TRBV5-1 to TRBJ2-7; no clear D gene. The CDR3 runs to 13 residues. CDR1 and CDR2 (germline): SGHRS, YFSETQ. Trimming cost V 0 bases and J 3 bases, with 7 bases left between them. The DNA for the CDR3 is TGCGCCAGCAGCTTGGACACAGACTACGAGCAGTACTTC. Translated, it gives CASSLDTDYEQYF.

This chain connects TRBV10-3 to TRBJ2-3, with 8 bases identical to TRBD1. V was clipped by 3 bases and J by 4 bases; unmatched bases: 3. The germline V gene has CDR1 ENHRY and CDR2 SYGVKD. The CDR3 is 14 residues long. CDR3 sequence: CAISDGQGSDTQYF. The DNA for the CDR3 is TGTGCCATCAGTGATGGACAGGGATCAGATACGCAGTATTTT.

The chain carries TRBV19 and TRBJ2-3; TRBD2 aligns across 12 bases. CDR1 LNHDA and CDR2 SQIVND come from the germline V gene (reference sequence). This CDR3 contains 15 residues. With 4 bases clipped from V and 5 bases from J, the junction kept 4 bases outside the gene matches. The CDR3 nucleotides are TGTGCCAGTAGTACCTCTAGCGGGAGGGAAGATACGCAGTATTTT. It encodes CASSTSSGREDTQYF. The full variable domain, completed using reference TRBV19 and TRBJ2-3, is DGGITQSPKYLFRKEGQNVTLSCEQNLNHDAMYWYRQDPGQGLRLIYYSQIVNDFQKGDIAEGYSVSREKKESFPLTVTSAQKNPTAFYLCASSTSSGREDTQYFGPGTRLTVL.

The DNA for the CDR3 is TGTGCCAGCAGCTTGCTTTTTCCAGGGGACCCCTCCTACGAGCAGTACTTC. Translating gives CASSLLFPGDPSYEQYF. The chain links TRBV5-6 to TRBJ2-7; TRBD1 is a possible D gene (6 bases). The CDR3 sequence is 17 residues long. Between the trimmed V and J ends, which lost 1 base and 0 bases, there was a span of 17 bases. Germline V gene data show CDR1 as SGHDT and CDR2 as YYEEEE.

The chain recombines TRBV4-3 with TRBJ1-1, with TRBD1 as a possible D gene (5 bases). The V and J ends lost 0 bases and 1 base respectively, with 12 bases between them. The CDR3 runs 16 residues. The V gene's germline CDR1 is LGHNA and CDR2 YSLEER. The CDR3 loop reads CASSQDSGTANTEAFF. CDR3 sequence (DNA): TGCGCCAGCAGCCAAGATAGCGGGACGGCGAACACTGAAGCTTTCTTT.

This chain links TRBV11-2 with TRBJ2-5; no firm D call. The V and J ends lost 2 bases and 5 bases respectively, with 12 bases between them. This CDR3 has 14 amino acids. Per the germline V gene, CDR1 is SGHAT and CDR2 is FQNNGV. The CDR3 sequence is CASSLWPGDETQYF. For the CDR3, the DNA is TGTGCCAGCAGCTTATGGCCTGGGGATGAGACCCAGTACTTC.

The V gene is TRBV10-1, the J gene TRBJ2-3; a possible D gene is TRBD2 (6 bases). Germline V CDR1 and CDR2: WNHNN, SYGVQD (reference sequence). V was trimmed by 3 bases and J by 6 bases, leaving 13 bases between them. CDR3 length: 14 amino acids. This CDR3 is CASSETGRSDTQYF. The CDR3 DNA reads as TGCGCCAGCAGTGAAACCGGGAGATCGGATACGCAGTATTTT.

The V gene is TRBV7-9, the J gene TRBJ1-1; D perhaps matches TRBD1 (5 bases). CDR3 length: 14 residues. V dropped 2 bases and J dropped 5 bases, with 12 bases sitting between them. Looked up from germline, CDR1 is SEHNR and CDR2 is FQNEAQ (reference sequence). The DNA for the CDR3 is TGTGCCAGCAGCTTAAACGGGGCAGGAACTGAAGCTTTCTTT. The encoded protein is CASSLNGAGTEAFF.

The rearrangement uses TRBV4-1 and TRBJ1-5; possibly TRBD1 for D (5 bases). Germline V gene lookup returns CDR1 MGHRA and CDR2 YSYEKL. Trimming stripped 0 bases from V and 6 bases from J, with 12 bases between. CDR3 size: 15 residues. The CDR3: CASSQDSQGSQPQHF. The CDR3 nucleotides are TGCGCCAGCAGCCAAGATTCGCAGGGAAGTCAGCCCCAGCATTTT.

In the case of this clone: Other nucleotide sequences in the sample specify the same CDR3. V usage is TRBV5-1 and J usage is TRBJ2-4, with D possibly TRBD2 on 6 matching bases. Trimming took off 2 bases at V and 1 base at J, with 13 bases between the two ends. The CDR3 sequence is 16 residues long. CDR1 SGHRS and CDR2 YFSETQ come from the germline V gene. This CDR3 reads CASSFMGGEAKNIQYF. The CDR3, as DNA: TGCGCCAGCAGCTTTATGGGCGGGGAGGCCAAAAACATTCAGTACTTC.

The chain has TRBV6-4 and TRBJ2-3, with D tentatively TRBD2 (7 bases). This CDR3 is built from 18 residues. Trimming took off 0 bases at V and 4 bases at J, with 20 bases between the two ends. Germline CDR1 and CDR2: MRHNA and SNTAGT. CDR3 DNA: TGTGCCAGCAGTGACTCAGGTAGGGGGAGGGAGGGATCAGATACGCAGTATTTT. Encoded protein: CASSDSGRGREGSDTQYF.

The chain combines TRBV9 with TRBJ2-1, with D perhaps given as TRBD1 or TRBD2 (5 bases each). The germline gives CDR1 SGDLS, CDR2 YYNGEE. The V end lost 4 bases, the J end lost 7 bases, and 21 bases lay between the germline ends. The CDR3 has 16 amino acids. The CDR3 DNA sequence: TGTGCCAGCAGCACCACCCGCCGGGACGCCAGGAATGAGCAGTTCTTC. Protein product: CASSTTRRDARNEQFF. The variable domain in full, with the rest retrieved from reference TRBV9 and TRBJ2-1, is DSGVTQTPKHLITATGQRVTLRCSPRSGDLSVYWYQQSLDQGLQFLIQYYNGEERAKGNILERFSAQQFPDLHSELNLSSLELGDSALYFCASSTTRRDARNEQFFGPGTRLTVL.

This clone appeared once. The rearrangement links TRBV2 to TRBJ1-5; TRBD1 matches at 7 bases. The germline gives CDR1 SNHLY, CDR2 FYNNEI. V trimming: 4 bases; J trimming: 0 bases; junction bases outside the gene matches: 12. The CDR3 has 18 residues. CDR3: CASSVTRGTDYSNQPQHF. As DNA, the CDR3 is TGTGCCAGCAGTGTAACCCGGGGGACAGATTATAGCAATCAGCCCCAGCATTTT.

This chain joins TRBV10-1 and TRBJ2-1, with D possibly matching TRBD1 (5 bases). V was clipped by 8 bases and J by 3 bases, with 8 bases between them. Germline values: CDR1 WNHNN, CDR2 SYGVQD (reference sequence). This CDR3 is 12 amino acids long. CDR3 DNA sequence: TGCGCCAGCGGGGCTAACTACAATGAGCAGTTCTTC. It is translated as CASGANYNEQFF.

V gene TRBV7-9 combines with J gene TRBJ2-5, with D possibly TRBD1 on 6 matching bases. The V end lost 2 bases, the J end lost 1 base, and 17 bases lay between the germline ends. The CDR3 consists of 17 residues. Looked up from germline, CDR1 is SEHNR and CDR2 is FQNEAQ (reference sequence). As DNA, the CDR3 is TGTGCCAGCAGCTTAAAAGGTTTGGGGGCTAGCCAAGAGACCCAGTACTTC. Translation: CASSLKGLGASQETQYF.

In DNA, the CDR3 is TGTGCCAGCAGCGAGACAGGGGCGGACACTGAAGCTTTCTTT. Its translation is CASSETGADTEAFF. This chain uses TRBV5-6 with TRBJ1-1; 8 bases line up with TRBD1. V shed 4 bases, J shed 3 bases, and the junction held 5 bases outside the gene matches. This CDR3 has 14 residues. Germline CDR1 reads SGHDT; CDR2 reads YYEEEE. The whole variable domain, remainder taken from reference TRBV5-6 and TRBJ1-1, is DAGVTQSPTHLIKTRGQQVTLRCSPKSGHDTVSWYQQALGQGPQFIFQYYEEEERQRGNFPDRFSGHQFPNYSSELNVNALLLGDSALYLCASSETGADTEAFFGQGTRLTVV.

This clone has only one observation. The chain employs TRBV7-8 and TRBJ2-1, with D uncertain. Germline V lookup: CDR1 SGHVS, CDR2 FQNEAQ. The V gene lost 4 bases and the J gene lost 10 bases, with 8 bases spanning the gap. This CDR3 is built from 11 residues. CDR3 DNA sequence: TGTGCCAGCAGCTCGACCTGGGAGCAGTTCTTC. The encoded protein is CASSSTWEQFF.

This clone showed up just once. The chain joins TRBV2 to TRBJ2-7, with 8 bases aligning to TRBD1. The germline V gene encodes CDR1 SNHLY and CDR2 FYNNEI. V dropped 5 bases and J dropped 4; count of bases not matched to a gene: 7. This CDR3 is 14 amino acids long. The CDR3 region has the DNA TGTGCCAGCAGTTCATCAGGGGGCTGGTACGAGCAGTACTTC. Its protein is CASSSSGGWYEQYF.

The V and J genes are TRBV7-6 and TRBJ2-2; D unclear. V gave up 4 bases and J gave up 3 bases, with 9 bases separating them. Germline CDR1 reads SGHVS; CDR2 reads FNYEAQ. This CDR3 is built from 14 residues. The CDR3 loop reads CASSSRTYTGELFF. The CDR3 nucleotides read TGTGCCAGCAGCTCCCGGACGTACACCGGGGAGCTGTTTTTT. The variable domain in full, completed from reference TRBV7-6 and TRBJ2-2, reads GAGVSQSPRYKVTKRGQDVALRCDPISGHVSLYWYRQALGQGPEFLTYFNYEAQQDKSGLPNDRFSAERPEGSISTLTIQRTEQRDSAMYRCASSSRTYTGELFFGEGSRLTVL.

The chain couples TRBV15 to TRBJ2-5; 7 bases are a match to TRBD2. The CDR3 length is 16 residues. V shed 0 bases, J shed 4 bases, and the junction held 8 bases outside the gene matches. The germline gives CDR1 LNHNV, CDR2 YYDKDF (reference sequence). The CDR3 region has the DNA TGTGCCACCAGCAGAGATCGCCACTGGGGGGGAGAGACCCAGTACTTC. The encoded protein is CATSRDRHWGGETQYF.

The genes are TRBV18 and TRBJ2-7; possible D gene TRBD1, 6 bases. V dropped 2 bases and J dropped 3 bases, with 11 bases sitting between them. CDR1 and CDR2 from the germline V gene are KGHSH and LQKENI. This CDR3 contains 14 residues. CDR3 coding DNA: TGTGCCAGCTCACCAGCAGGGGTCAACTACGAGCAGTACTTC. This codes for CASSPAGVNYEQYF.

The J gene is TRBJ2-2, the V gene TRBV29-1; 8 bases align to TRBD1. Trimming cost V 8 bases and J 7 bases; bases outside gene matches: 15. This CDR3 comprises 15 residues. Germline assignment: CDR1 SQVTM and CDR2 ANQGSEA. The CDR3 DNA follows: TGCAGCCCTATCCCGGGACAGGTCTTCGTCGGGGAGCTGTTTTTT. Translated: CSPIPGQVFVGELFF.